This T cell receptor beta chain is drawn from a study of cytomegalovirus exposure and HLA in healthy donors. Trimming took off 0 bases at V and 3 bases at J, with 15 bases between the two ends. CDR3 length equals 17 residues. Germline-derived CDR1 and CDR2 are MGHRA and YSYEKL. This PCR relied on a set of 60 Vbeta primers and 13 Jbeta primers. Methods used by the authors: Roughly 81 million unique TCR beta chains, 9.5 million to 14 million shared, were counted in a later analysis. Measured with immunoSEQ multiplex PCR; TCRdb has only the in-frame clones, and not every one. That table gives V, J and clone size, and the DNA gave D and trimming. The repertoire table contains over 55,000 clones. Study-wide findings and caveats: Owing to their indistinguishability, certain V segments, notably TRBV6-2 and TRBV6-3, were excluded. It was approximately 170 TCR beta chains that were listed as cytomegalovirus-associated.

Regarding this clone: Its specificity is unknown.

Sequencing used PBMCs. The receptor's source is a boy aged 5 to 17 in good health and CMV-seronegative. V usage is TRBV4-1 and J usage is TRBJ1-3, with D possibly being TRBD1 (6 bases). DNA of the CDR3: TGCGCCAGCAGCCAAGACGGAGGCTTCAGGGGTGGAAACACCATATATTTT. It is translated as CASSQDGGFRGGNTIYF.